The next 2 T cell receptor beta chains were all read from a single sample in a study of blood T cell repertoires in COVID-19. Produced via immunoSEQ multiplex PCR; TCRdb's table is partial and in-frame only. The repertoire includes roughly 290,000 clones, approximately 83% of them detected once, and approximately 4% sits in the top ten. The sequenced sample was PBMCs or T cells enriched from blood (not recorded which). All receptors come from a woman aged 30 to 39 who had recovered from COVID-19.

The CDR3 reads CASRTGGSEQYF. The DNA for the CDR3 is TGTGCCAGTAGGACAGGGGGCAGCGAGCAGTACTTC. V gene TRBV19 combines with J gene TRBJ2-7; 10 bases are a match to TRBD1. The germline V gene encodes CDR1 LNHDA and CDR2 SQIVND (reference sequence). The V and J ends lost 6 bases and 6 bases, in that order; junction bases with no gene match: 2. This CDR3 spans 12 amino acids.

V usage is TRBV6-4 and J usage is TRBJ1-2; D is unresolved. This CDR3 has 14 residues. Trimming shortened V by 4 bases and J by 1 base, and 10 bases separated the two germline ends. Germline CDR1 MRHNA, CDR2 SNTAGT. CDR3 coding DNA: TGTGCCAGCAGTGTTGGAGGAAATAACTATGGCTACACCTTC. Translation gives CASSVGGNNYGYTF.